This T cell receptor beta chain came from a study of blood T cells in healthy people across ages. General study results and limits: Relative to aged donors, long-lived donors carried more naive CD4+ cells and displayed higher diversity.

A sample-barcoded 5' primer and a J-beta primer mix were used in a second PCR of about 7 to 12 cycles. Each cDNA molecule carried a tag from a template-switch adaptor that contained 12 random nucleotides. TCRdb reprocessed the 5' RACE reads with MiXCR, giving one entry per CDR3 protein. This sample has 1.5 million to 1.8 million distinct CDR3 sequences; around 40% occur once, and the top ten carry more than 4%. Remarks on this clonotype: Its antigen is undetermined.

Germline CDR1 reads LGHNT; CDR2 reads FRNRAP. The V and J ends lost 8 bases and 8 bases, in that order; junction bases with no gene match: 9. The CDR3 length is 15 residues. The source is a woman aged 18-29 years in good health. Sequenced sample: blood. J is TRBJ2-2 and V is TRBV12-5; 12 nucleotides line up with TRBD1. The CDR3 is CASLSGTGGMGELFF. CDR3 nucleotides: TGTGCTAGTTTAAGCGGGACAGGGGGCATGGGGGAGCTGTTTTTT.